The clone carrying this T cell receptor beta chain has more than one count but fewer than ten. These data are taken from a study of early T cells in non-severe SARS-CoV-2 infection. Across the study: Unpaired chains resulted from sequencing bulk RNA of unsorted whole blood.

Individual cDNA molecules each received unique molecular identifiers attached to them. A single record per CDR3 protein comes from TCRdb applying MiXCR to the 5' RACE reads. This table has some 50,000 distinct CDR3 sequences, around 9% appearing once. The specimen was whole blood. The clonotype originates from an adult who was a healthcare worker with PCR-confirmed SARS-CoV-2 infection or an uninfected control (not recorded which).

CDR3 in amino acids: CASSPSQGVVTQYF. The CDR3 nucleotides read TGTGCCAGCTCACCTTCCCAGGGGGTAGTGACGCAGTACTTC. The genes are TRBV18 and TRBJ2-7; 7 bases fit TRBD1. This CDR3 comprises 14 residues. The V gene end was trimmed by 3 bases and the J gene end by 9 bases; junction bases not matched to a gene: 11. Germline V lookup: CDR1 KGHSH, CDR2 LQKENI. Full variable domain (missing parts from reference TRBV18 and TRBJ2-7): NAGVMQNPRHLVRRRGQEARLRCSPMKGHSHVYWYRQLPEEGLKFMVYLQKENIIDESGMPKERFSAEFPKEGPSILRIQQVVRGDSAAYFCASSPSQGVVTQYFGPGTRLTVT.